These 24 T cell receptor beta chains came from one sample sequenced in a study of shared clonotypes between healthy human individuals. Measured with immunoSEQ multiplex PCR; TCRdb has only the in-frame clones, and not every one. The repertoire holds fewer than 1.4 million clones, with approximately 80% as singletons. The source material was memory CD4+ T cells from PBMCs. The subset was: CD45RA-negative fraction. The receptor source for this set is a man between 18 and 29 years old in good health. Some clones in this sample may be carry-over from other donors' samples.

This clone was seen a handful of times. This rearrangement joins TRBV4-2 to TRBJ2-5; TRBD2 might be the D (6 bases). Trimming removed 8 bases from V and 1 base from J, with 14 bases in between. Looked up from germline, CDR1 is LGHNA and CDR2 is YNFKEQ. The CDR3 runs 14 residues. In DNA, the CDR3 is TGTGCCAGCGCGAGGCCGGGAGTCCAAGAGACCCAGTACTTC. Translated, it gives CASARPGVQETQYF.

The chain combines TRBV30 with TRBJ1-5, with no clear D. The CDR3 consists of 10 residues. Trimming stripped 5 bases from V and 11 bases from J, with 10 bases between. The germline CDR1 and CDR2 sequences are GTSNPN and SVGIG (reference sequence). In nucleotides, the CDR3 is TGTGCCTGGGGGGTGGAGGCCCAGCATTTT. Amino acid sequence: CAWGVEAQHF. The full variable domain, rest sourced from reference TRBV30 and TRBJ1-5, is SQTIHQWPATLVQPVGSPLSLECTVEGTSNPNLYWYRQAAGRGLQLLFYSVGIGQISSEVPQNLSASRPQDRQFILSSKKLLLSDSGFYLCAWGVEAQHFGDGTRLSIL.

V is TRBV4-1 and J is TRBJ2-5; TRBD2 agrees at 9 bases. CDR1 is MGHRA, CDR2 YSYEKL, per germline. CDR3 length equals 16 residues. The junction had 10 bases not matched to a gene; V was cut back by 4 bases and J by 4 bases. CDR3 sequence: CASSLRIAGEGETQYF. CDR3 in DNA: TGCGCCAGCAGCCTGAGGATAGCGGGAGAGGGAGAGACCCAGTACTTC.

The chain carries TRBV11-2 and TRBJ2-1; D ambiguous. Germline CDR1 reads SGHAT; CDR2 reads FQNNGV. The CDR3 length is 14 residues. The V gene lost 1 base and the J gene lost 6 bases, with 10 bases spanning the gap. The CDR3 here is CASSLVQLGNEQFF. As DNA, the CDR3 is TGTGCCAGCAGCTTAGTCCAATTGGGCAATGAGCAGTTCTTC.

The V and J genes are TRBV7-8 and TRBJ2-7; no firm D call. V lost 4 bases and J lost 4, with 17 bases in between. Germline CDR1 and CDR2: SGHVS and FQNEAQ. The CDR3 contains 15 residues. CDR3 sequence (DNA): TGTGCCAGCAGCTCCCCGCGGTCCATAAGGTACGAGCAGTACTTC. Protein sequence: CASSSPRSIRYEQYF. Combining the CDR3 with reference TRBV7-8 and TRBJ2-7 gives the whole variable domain GAGVSQSPRYKVAKRGQDVALRCDPISGHVSLFWYQQALGQGPEFLTYFQNEAQLDKSGLPSDRFFAERPEGSVSTLKIQRTQQEDSAVYLCASSSPRSIRYEQYFGPGTRLTVT.

The CDR3 region is CATQGTGNQPQHF. The CDR3 coding sequence is TGTGCCACCCAAGGGACAGGCAATCAGCCCCAGCATTTT. The chain is built from TRBV2 and TRBJ1-5, with 7 positions matching TRBD1. J was trimmed by 2 bases and V by 10 bases; bases with no gene match: 5. CDR1 is SNHLY and CDR2 is FYNNEI in the germline V gene. The CDR3 extends over 13 amino acids.

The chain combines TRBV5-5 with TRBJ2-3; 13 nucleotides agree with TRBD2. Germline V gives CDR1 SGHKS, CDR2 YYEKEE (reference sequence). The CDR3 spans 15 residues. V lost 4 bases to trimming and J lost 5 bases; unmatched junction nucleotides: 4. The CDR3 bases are TGTGCCAGCAGCCGCTGGACTAGCGGGGGAGATACGCAGTATTTT. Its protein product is CASSRWTSGGDTQYF.

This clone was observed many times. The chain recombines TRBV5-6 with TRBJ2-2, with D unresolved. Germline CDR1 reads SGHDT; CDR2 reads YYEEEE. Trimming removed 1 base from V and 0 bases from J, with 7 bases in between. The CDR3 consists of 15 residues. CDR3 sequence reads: CASSLSRANTGELFF. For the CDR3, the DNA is TGTGCCAGCAGCTTGTCTCGGGCGAACACCGGGGAGCTGTTTTTT.

As DNA, the CDR3 is TGCGCCAGCAGCTTGGAACTAGTCTCCTACGAGCAGTACTTC. It specifies CASSLELVSYEQYF. The chain couples TRBV5-1 to TRBJ2-7; maybe TRBD2 (5 bases). The CDR3 covers 14 residues. Trimming cost V 0 bases and J 0 bases, with 7 bases left between them. In germline, CDR1 is SGHRS, CDR2 YFSETQ.

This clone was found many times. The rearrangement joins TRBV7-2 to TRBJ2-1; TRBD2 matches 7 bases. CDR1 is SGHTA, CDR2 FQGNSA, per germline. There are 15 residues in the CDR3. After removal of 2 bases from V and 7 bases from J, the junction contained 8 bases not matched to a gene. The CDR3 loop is CASSLIGGSGNEQFF. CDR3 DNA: TGTGCCAGCAGCTTAATCGGCGGGAGCGGGAATGAGCAGTTCTTC.

The chain's CDR3 is CASSSHSRGGNTEAFF. Written as DNA, the CDR3 is TGTGCCAGCAGTTCCCATTCCAGGGGGGGGAACACTGAAGCTTTCTTT. The chain carries TRBV27 and TRBJ1-1, with TRBD1 matching 7 bases. The CDR3 has 16 amino acids. The germline V gene encodes CDR1 MNHEY and CDR2 SMNVEV (reference sequence). Trimming removed 4 bases from V and 1 base from J; junction bases left unmatched: 9.

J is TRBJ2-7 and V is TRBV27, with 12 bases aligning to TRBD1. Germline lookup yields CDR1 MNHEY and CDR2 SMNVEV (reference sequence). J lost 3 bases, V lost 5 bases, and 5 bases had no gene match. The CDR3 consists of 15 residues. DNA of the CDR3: TGTGCCAGCAGTGCCGGGACAGGGGGCCGCTACGAGCAGTACTTC. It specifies CASSAGTGGRYEQYF.

The CDR3 is CASSLAPGQSDEQYF. The DNA for the CDR3 is TGTGCCAGCAGCTTAGCCCCGGGACAGTCGGACGAGCAGTACTTC. The chain is built from TRBV4-2 and TRBJ2-7; 7 nucleotides line up with TRBD1. The CDR3 spans 15 residues. Germline V gene sequence: CDR1 LGHNA, CDR2 YNFKEQ. The ends lost 5 bases at V and 5 bases at J; junction bases unmatched: 12.

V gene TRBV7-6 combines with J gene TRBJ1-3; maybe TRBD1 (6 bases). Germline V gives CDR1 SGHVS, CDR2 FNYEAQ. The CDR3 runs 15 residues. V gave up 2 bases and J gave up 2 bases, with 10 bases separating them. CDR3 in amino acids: CASSLQGTTGNTIYF. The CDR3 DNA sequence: TGTGCCAGCAGCTTACAGGGGACAACTGGAAACACCATATATTTT.

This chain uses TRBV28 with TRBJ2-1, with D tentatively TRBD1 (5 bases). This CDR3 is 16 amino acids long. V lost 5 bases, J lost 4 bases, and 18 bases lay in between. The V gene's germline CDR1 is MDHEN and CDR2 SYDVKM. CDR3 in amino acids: CASSPNGKGRYNEQFF. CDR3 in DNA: TGTGCCAGCAGTCCGAACGGAAAGGGGCGTTACAATGAGCAGTTCTTC. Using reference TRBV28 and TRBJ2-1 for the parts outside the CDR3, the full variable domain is DVKVTQSSRYLVKRTGEKVFLECVQDMDHENMFWYRQDPGLGLRLIYFSYDVKMKEKGDIPEGYSVSREKKERFSLILESASTNQTSMYLCASSPNGKGRYNEQFFGPGTRLTVL.

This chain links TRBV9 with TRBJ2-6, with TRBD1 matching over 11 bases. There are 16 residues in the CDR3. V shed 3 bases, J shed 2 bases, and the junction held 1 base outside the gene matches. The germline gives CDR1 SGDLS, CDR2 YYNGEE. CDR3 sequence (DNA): TGTGCCAGCAGCGGGGACAGGGGGACTGGGGCCAACGTCCTGACTTTC. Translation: CASSGDRGTGANVLTF.

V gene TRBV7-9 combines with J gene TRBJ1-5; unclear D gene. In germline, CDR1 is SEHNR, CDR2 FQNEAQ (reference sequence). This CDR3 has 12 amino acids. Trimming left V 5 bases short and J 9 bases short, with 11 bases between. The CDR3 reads CASSATNGPQHF. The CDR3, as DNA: TGTGCCAGCAGCGCTACAAATGGGCCCCAGCATTTT.

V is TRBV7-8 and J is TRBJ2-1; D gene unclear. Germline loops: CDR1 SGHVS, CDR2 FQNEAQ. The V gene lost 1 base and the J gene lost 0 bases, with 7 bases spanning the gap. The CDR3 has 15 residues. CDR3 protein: CASSLVGISYNEQFF. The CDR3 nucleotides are TGTGCCAGCAGCTTAGTGGGAATCTCCTACAATGAGCAGTTCTTC.

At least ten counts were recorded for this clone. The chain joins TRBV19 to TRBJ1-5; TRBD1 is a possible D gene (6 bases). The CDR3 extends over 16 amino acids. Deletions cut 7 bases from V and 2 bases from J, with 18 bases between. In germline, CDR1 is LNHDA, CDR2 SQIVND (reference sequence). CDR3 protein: CASTLGRGQGNQPQHF. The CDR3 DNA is TGTGCCAGTACCCTGGGGCGGGGGCAGGGCAATCAGCCCCAGCATTTT. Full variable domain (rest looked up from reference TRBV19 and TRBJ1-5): DGGITQSPKYLFRKEGQNVTLSCEQNLNHDAMYWYRQDPGQGLRLIYYSQIVNDFQKGDIAEGYSVSREKKESFPLTVTSAQKNPTAFYLCASTLGRGQGNQPQHFGDGTRLSIL.

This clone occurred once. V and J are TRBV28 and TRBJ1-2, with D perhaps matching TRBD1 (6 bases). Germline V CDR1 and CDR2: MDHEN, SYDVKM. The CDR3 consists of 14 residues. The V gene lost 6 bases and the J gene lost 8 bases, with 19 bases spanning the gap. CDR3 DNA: TGTGCCAGCAGGACAGCAGGGGATTTTAGAGGCTACACCTTC. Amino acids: CASRTAGDFRGYTF.

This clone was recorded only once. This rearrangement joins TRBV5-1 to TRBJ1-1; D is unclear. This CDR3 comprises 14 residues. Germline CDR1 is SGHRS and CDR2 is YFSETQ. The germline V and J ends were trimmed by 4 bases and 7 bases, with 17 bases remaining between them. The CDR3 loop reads CASSTNGAYSEAFF. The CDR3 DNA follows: TGCGCCAGCAGCACAAACGGAGCGTACAGTGAAGCTTTCTTT.

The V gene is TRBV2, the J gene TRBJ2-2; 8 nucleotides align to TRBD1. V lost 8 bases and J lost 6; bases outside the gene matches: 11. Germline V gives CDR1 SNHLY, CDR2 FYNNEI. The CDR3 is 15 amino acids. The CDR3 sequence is CASLGARQGPGELFF. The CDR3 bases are TGTGCCAGCCTTGGGGCCCGACAGGGGCCCGGGGAGCTGTTTTTT. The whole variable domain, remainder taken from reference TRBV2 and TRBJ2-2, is EPEVTQTPSHQVTQMGQEVILRCVPISNHLYFYWYRQILGQKVEFLVSFYNNEISEKSEIFDDQFSVERPDGSNFTLKIRSTKLEDSAMYFCASLGARQGPGELFFGEGSRLTVL.

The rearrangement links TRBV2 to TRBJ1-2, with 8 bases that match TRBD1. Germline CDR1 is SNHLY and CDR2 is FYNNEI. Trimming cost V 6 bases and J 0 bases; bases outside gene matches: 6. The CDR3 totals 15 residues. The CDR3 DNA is TGTGCCAGCAGGGCCCAACAGGGGGCTAACTATGGCTACACCTTC. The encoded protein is CASRAQQGANYGYTF.

The CDR3 region has the DNA TGTGCCAGCACCTCACAGACACAGCACACCGGGGAGCTGTTTTTT. As protein: CASTSQTQHTGELFF. The V gene is TRBV13, the J gene TRBJ2-2; D not resolved. Trimming removed 7 bases from V and 3 bases from J, with 15 bases in between. Germline V CDR1 and CDR2: PRHDT, FYEKMQ (reference sequence). This CDR3 has 15 residues.